This TCR beta chain is from a study of CD8 T cells in ankylosing spondylitis. Losses at the gene ends were 3 bases for V and 4 bases for J; bases not matched to a gene: 5. Germline loops: CDR1 SGHRS, CDR2 YFSETQ. This CDR3 has 15 residues. MiXCR, run by TCRdb on the 5' RACE reads, gives a single entry per CDR3 protein. The sample has about 340,000 distinct CDR3 sequences; approximately 15% are singletons. Material for sequencing was blood, either unsorted or a sorted T cell fraction (not recorded which). The receptor comes from a male donor with ankylosing spondylitis or in good health (not recorded which). The J gene is TRBJ2-1, the V gene TRBV5-1, with 9 bases aligning to TRBD1. The CDR3 is CASSSDRGRYNEQFF. The DNA of the CDR3 is TGCGCCAGCAGCTCCGACAGGGGGAGGTACAATGAGCAGTTCTTC.